Listed below are T cell receptor beta chains from one sample, sequenced in a study of T cell responses to AZD1222 COVID-19 vaccine. Clones were sequenced by immunoSEQ multiplex PCR, and TCRdb holds only the in-frame ones, with some missing. The top ten hold around 19% of the sample, which has about 75,000 clones, around 87% seen once. The sample was peripheral blood, taken 28 days after the second AZD1222 dose. The receptors stem from an adult who received the AZD1222 COVID-19 vaccine. CDR3s include the opening cysteine and the closing phenylalanine or tryptophan. Fields, in order: D gene, CDR3 length, V gene, J gene, CDR3 protein. D genes are given only for firm matches.

.	12	TRBV21-1	TRBJ2-1	CASSGGYDEQFF
.	15	TRBV2	TRBJ2-7	CASSESARRAYEQYF
.	12	TRBV5-4	TRBJ2-5	CASSLGRETQYF
.	15	TRBV7-9	TRBJ1-2	CASMTAGHYDYGYTF
.	12	TRBV4-3	TRBJ1-5	CASSHPGQPQHF
.	13	TRBV6-5	TRBJ1-2	CASSPTGAYGYTF
.	16	TRBV7-9	TRBJ2-7	CASSLSGDPSSYEQYF
TRBD1	13	TRBV6-2/TRBV6-3	TRBJ1-1	CASSLNDRAEAFF
TRBD1	13	TRBV28	TRBJ2-7	CASGGTGAYEQYF
.	14	TRBV11-2	TRBJ1-2	CASSLFRANYGYTF
.	14	TRBV9	TRBJ2-4	CASSAPGAKNIQYF
.	16	TRBV28	TRBJ2-7	CASTMGGTGTFYEQYF
.	17	TRBV9	TRBJ2-2	CASSGTGRGGDTGELFF
.	15	TRBV11-2	TRBJ2-7	CASSLSGRINDEQYF
TRBD2	16	TRBV3-1/TRBV3-2	TRBJ2-1	CASSPSSGGAVWEQFF
.	14	TRBV14	TRBJ1-2	CASSPAGRNYGYTF
TRBD1	15	TRBV6-6	TRBJ2-7	CASTTKGTGSYEQYF
.	16	TRBV19	TRBJ1-5	CASSLKQGGGNQPQHF
TRBD2	17	TRBV15	TRBJ2-1	CATSRDLAGGSYNEQFF
.	14	TRBV5-6	TRBJ1-6	CASSLSGSGSPLHF